A selection of T cell receptor beta chains follows, all from one sample in a study of OX40 agonist ivuxolimab in advanced cancers. The table came from immunoSEQ multiplex PCR; TCRdb's copy has only in-frame clones and leaves some out. The sample consists of over 10,000 clones, approximately 78% of them appearing once. Here the sequenced sample was CD4+ or CD8+ T cells sorted from blood, taken in a trial of the OX40 agonist ivuxolimab. These receptors originate from an adult with an advanced solid tumor such as melanoma, head and neck, liver or kidney cancer. Each CDR3 is given with its conserved first and last residue. Each record gives: CDR3 length, D gene, J gene, V gene, clone size, CDR3 protein, CDR3 DNA. D genes are given only for firm matches. Not all rows give a size; the values are once, few, many and, for expanded clones, a class.

len: 13; d_gene: NA; j_gene: TRBJ2-5; v_gene: TRBV19; abundance: NA; CDR3aa: CASSYQGGETQYF; CDR3nt: TGTGCCAGTAGTTATCAGGGGGGAGAGACCCAGTACTTC
len: 14; d_gene: NA; j_gene: TRBJ2-7; v_gene: TRBV2; abundance: few; CDR3aa: CASRGGQYAYEQYF; CDR3nt: TGTGCCAGCAGGGGGGGACAGTACGCCTACGAGCAGTACTTC
len: 14; d_gene: NA; j_gene: TRBJ2-1; v_gene: TRBV7-7; abundance: NA; CDR3aa: CASSLSPGDGEQFF; CDR3nt: TGTGCCAGCAGCTTAAGCCCGGGGGATGGTGAGCAGTTCTTC
len: 14; d_gene: NA; j_gene: TRBJ2-7; v_gene: TRBV7-2; abundance: NA; CDR3aa: CASSLDGTLDEQYF; CDR3nt: TGTGCCAGCAGCTTAGACGGGACCCTAGACGAGCAGTACTTC
len: 20; d_gene: NA; j_gene: TRBJ2-2; v_gene: TRBV6-4; abundance: once; CDR3aa: CASSDSSGVGRRMHTGELFF; CDR3nt: TGTGCCAGCAGTGACTCGAGTGGGGTTGGCCGTCGGATGCACACCGGGGAGCTGTTTTTT
len: 12; d_gene: NA; j_gene: TRBJ1-1; v_gene: TRBV28; abundance: NA; CDR3aa: CASSLSYSEAFF; CDR3nt: TGTGCCAGCAGTTTATCTTACAGCGAAGCTTTCTTT
len: 20; d_gene: TRBD2; j_gene: TRBJ2-1; v_gene: TRBV7-3; abundance: NA; CDR3aa: CASSPTGPLFRGSSYNEQFF; CDR3nt: TGTGCCAGCAGCCCAACCGGTCCGCTTTTTCGCGGGAGCTCCTACAATGAGCAGTTCTTC
len: 15; d_gene: NA; j_gene: TRBJ2-7; v_gene: TRBV14; abundance: NA; CDR3aa: CASSYSVALTYEQYF; CDR3nt: TGTGCCAGCAGCTATAGTGTCGCCCTAACCTACGAGCAGTACTTC
len: 14; d_gene: NA; j_gene: TRBJ2-7; v_gene: TRBV5-1; abundance: NA; CDR3aa: CASSLAPDSYEQYF; CDR3nt: TGCGCCAGCAGCTTGGCTCCGGACAGCTACGAGCAGTACTTC
len: 15; d_gene: NA; j_gene: TRBJ2-7; v_gene: TRBV6-6; abundance: NA; CDR3aa: CASSNAYGGGNEQYF; CDR3nt: TGTGCCAGCTCTAACGCATACGGTGGGGGGAACGAGCAGTACTTC
len: 12; d_gene: NA; j_gene: TRBJ2-2; v_gene: TRBV6-4; abundance: medium-sized; CDR3aa: CASSEATGELFF; CDR3nt: TGTGCCAGCAGTGAAGCCACCGGGGAGCTGTTTTTT
len: 14; d_gene: NA; j_gene: TRBJ2-3; v_gene: TRBV2; abundance: NA; CDR3aa: CASNPGRAADTQYF; CDR3nt: TGTGCCAGCAACCCGGGGCGAGCGGCAGATACGCAGTATTTT
len: 14; d_gene: TRBD2; j_gene: TRBJ2-7; v_gene: TRBV29-1; abundance: NA; CDR3aa: CSVELAGVTYEQYF; CDR3nt: TGCAGCGTCGAGCTAGCGGGAGTAACCTACGAGCAGTACTTC